This T cell receptor beta chain was obtained from a study of blood T cell repertoires in COVID-19. Turning to the study itself: Collection of acute and convalescent COVID-19 samples took place in the United States, Italy and Spain. In each case, the material was cDNA or gDNA derived from T cells, B-cell-depleted T cells, or PBMCs.

With V trimmed by 4 bases and J by 0 bases, 3 bases remained unmatched. Germline CDR1 and CDR2: KGHDR and SFDVKD. The CDR3 is 16 amino acids. Per the authors' pipeline: Amplified reference gene primers provided the basis for estimating nucleated cell counts. TCRdb keeps only in-frame clones here, not all; method: immunoSEQ multiplex PCR. From that table come the V and J calls and clone size; the DNA was used to work out D and trimming. Found here are about 120,000 clones, around four fifths of them singletons; the top ten hold roughly 0.83%. This TCR derives from a woman in her 70s with acute or convalescent COVID-19. What was sequenced was peripheral blood. The chain carries TRBV24-1 and TRBJ2-2, with 8 bases aligning to TRBD1. The DNA for the CDR3 is TGTGCCACCAGTGACGGGACAGGCGCGAACACCGGGGAGCTGTTTTTT. Protein: CATSDGTGANTGELFF.